This is a list of T cell receptor beta chains from one sample in a study of blood T cell repertoires in COVID-19. TCRdb's copy holds only in-frame clones and misses some; the assay was immunoSEQ multiplex PCR. This sample carries more than 200,000 clones, about nine tenths of them seen once, and the ten largest clones take under 2%. The sample was PBMCs or T cells enriched from blood (not recorded which). The receptors come from a man aged 35-49 years who had recovered from COVID-19. The CDR3 runs from the conserved cysteine through the conserved F or W. Fields, in order: D gene, clone size, V gene, J gene, CDR3 protein, CDR3 DNA. The D gene is left open where the match is weak. Size tells how often a clone was seen (once, few, many) or the class of an expanded clone, and some rows leave it out.

D gene: TRBD2
clone size: .
V gene: TRBV7-2
J gene: TRBJ2-1
CDR3 protein: CASSAISGGALDEQFF
CDR3 DNA: TGTGCCAGCAGCGCCATCTCCGGGGGGGCCTTGGATGAGCAGTTCTTC

D gene: TRBD1
clone size: .
V gene: TRBV9
J gene: TRBJ2-5
CDR3 protein: CASSVGRRGETQYF
CDR3 DNA: TGTGCCAGCAGCGTAGGTCGCAGGGGGGAGACCCAGTACTTC

D gene: .
clone size: .
V gene: TRBV3-1/TRBV3-2
J gene: TRBJ1-5
CDR3 protein: CASSHGGTDNQPQHF
CDR3 DNA: TGTGCCAGCAGCCACGGGGGGACGGACAATCAGCCCCAGCATTTT

D gene: .
clone size: .
V gene: TRBV6-5
J gene: TRBJ2-4
CDR3 protein: CASSRGMAKNIQYF
CDR3 DNA: TGTGCCAGCAGTCGGGGTATGGCCAAAAACATTCAGTACTTC

D gene: .
clone size: .
V gene: TRBV6-5
J gene: TRBJ1-6
CDR3 protein: CASTGEAYNSPLHF
CDR3 DNA: TGTGCCAGCACGGGGGAAGCCTATAATTCACCCCTCCACTTT

D gene: .
clone size: .
V gene: TRBV7-9
J gene: TRBJ2-2
CDR3 protein: CASSLRLGSGPFDTGELFF
CDR3 DNA: TGTGCCAGCAGCTTAAGGTTGGGTTCAGGGCCTTTCGACACCGGGGAGCTGTTTTTT

D gene: .
clone size: .
V gene: TRBV2
J gene: TRBJ1-4
CDR3 protein: CASNRVGLTNEKLFF
CDR3 DNA: TGTGCCAGCAACAGGGTCGGATTGACTAATGAAAAACTGTTTTTT

D gene: TRBD1
clone size: .
V gene: TRBV7-9
J gene: TRBJ1-1
CDR3 protein: CASSKPGQGVNTEAFF
CDR3 DNA: TGTGCCAGCAGCAAGCCGGGACAGGGGGTGAACACTGAAGCTTTCTTT

D gene: .
clone size: .
V gene: TRBV4-2
J gene: TRBJ1-3
CDR3 protein: CASNGDTGNTIYF
CDR3 DNA: TGTGCCTCGAACGGGGACACCGGAAACACCATATATTTT

D gene: .
clone size: .
V gene: TRBV2
J gene: TRBJ1-2
CDR3 protein: CASSGRINYGYTF
CDR3 DNA: TGTGCCAGCAGTGGGAGGATTAACTATGGCTACACCTTC

D gene: .
clone size: .
V gene: TRBV5-4
J gene: TRBJ2-7
CDR3 protein: CASSRRDFPYEQYF
CDR3 DNA: TGTGCCAGCAGCCGGAGGGACTTCCCCTACGAGCAGTACTTC

D gene: TRBD1
clone size: .
V gene: TRBV11-1
J gene: TRBJ1-1
CDR3 protein: CASIDRGLDTEAFF
CDR3 DNA: TGTGCCAGCATCGATAGGGGGCTGGACACTGAAGCTTTCTTT

D gene: .
clone size: .
V gene: TRBV5-1
J gene: TRBJ1-3
CDR3 protein: CASSLALDISGNTIYF
CDR3 DNA: TGCGCCAGCAGCTTGGCCTTGGACATCTCTGGAAACACCATATATTTT

D gene: TRBD1
clone size: .
V gene: TRBV30
J gene: TRBJ1-5
CDR3 protein: CAWSQDRGNQPQHF
CDR3 DNA: TGTGCCTGGAGCCAGGACAGGGGTAATCAGCCCCAGCATTTT

D gene: .
clone size: .
V gene: TRBV4-1
J gene: TRBJ2-7
CDR3 protein: CASSQVPPRTVHEYF
CDR3 DNA: TGCGCCAGCAGCCAAGTGCCTCCGAGGACAGTCCACGAATACTTC

D gene: .
clone size: .
V gene: TRBV28
J gene: TRBJ1-3
CDR3 protein: CASSLEGIARNTIYF
CDR3 DNA: TGTGCCAGCAGTTTGGAGGGGATCGCCAGAAACACCATATATTTT

D gene: .
clone size: .
V gene: TRBV28
J gene: TRBJ2-2
CDR3 protein: CASTGTGELFF
CDR3 DNA: TGTGCCAGCACGGGGACCGGGGAGCTGTTTTTT

D gene: .
clone size: .
V gene: TRBV7-9
J gene: TRBJ1-3
CDR3 protein: CASSPRRTASGNTIYF
CDR3 DNA: TGTGCCAGCAGCCCGCGGCGGACAGCCTCTGGAAACACCATATATTTT

D gene: TRBD1
clone size: .
V gene: TRBV7-2
J gene: TRBJ1-2
CDR3 protein: CASSPQGARENGYTF
CDR3 DNA: TGTGCCAGCAGCCCACAGGGGGCGCGGGAGAATGGCTACACCTTC

D gene: .
clone size: .
V gene: TRBV2
J gene: TRBJ1-1
CDR3 protein: CASSETTVNTEAFF
CDR3 DNA: TGTGCCAGCAGTGAAACTACGGTGAACACTGAAGCTTTCTTT

D gene: TRBD2
clone size: .
V gene: TRBV6-2/TRBV6-3
J gene: TRBJ2-7
CDR3 protein: CASSILAGGSYEQYF
CDR3 DNA: TGTGCCAGCAGCATACTAGCGGGAGGTTCCTACGAGCAGTACTTC

D gene: .
clone size: .
V gene: TRBV27
J gene: TRBJ1-1
CDR3 protein: CASSWQGGTEAFF
CDR3 DNA: TGTGCCAGCAGTTGGCAGGGAGGGACTGAAGCTTTCTTT

D gene: .
clone size: once
V gene: TRBV7-3
J gene: TRBJ1-1
CDR3 protein: CASRAGVENTEAFF
CDR3 DNA: TGTGCCAGCAGGGCGGGGGTAGAGAACACTGAAGCTTTCTTT

D gene: TRBD1
clone size: .
V gene: TRBV6-6
J gene: TRBJ2-7
CDR3 protein: CASSYRGTGLGEQYF
CDR3 DNA: TGTGCCAGCAGTTACCGGGGGACAGGCCTTGGCGAGCAGTACTTC

D gene: TRBD2
clone size: .
V gene: TRBV2
J gene: TRBJ2-1
CDR3 protein: CASSAQREGPRNEQFF
CDR3 DNA: TGTGCCAGCAGTGCGCAGCGGGAGGGCCCGAGGAATGAGCAGTTCTTC

D gene: .
clone size: .
V gene: TRBV5-1
J gene: TRBJ2-5
CDR3 protein: CASSSQGWQETQYF
CDR3 DNA: TGCGCCAGCAGCTCACAGGGTTGGCAAGAGACCCAGTACTTC

D gene: .
clone size: .
V gene: TRBV6-5
J gene: TRBJ1-4
CDR3 protein: CASSYNGGANEKLFF
CDR3 DNA: TGTGCCAGCAGTTACAACGGGGGGGCTAATGAAAAACTGTTTTTT

D gene: TRBD1
clone size: once
V gene: TRBV7-6
J gene: TRBJ1-1
CDR3 protein: CASSSSQGARTEAFF
CDR3 DNA: TGTGCCAGCAGCTCCTCACAGGGGGCTAGGACTGAAGCTTTCTTT

D gene: .
clone size: .
V gene: TRBV15
J gene: TRBJ2-7
CDR3 protein: CATSRDPGPLYEQYF
CDR3 DNA: TGTGCCACCAGCAGAGATCCAGGGCCACTCTACGAGCAGTACTTC

D gene: TRBD2
clone size: .
V gene: TRBV6-5
J gene: TRBJ2-1
CDR3 protein: CASLAVASGVNEQFF
CDR3 DNA: TGTGCCAGCTTAGCCGTGGCTAGCGGTGTGAATGAGCAGTTCTTC

D gene: .
clone size: .
V gene: TRBV2
J gene: TRBJ1-2
CDR3 protein: CASSETGQNYGYTF
CDR3 DNA: TGTGCCAGCAGTGAAACAGGGCAAAACTATGGCTACACCTTC

D gene: .
clone size: few
V gene: TRBV9
J gene: TRBJ2-7
CDR3 protein: CASSVSATAYEQYF
CDR3 DNA: TGTGCCAGTTCCGTCAGCGCTACCGCCTACGAGCAGTACTTC

D gene: .
clone size: once
V gene: TRBV4-3
J gene: TRBJ1-2
CDR3 protein: CASTGGQDYGYTF
CDR3 DNA: TGCGCCAGCACCGGAGGGCAAGACTATGGCTACACCTTC

D gene: TRBD1
clone size: .
V gene: TRBV19
J gene: TRBJ1-5
CDR3 protein: CASSIPGQGGEPQHF
CDR3 DNA: TGTGCCAGTAGTATCCCAGGACAGGGAGGAGAGCCCCAGCATTTT

D gene: TRBD2
clone size: .
V gene: TRBV6-5
J gene: TRBJ2-7
CDR3 protein: CASSYDPSGEQYF
CDR3 DNA: TGTGCCAGCAGTTATGACCCTAGCGGAGAGCAGTACTTC

D gene: .
clone size: .
V gene: TRBV27
J gene: TRBJ2-7
CDR3 protein: CASSLSRYPGTLAYEQYF
CDR3 DNA: TGTGCCAGCAGTTTATCCCGATATCCCGGGACTTTAGCGTACGAGCAGTACTTC